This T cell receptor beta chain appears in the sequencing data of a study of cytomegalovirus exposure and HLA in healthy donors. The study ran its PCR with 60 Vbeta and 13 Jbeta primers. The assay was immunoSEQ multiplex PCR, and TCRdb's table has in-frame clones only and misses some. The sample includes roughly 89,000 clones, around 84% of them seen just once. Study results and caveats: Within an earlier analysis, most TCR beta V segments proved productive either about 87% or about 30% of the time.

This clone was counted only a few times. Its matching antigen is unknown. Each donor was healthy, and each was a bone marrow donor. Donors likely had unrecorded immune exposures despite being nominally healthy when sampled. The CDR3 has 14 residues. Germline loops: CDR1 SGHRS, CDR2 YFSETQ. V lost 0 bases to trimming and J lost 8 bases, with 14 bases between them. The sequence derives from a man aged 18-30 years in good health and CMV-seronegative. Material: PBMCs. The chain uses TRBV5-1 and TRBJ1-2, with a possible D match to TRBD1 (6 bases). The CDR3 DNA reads TGCGCCAGCAGCTTGGAAGGGGGGGGAGTAGGCTACACCTTC. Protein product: CASSLEGGGVGYTF.